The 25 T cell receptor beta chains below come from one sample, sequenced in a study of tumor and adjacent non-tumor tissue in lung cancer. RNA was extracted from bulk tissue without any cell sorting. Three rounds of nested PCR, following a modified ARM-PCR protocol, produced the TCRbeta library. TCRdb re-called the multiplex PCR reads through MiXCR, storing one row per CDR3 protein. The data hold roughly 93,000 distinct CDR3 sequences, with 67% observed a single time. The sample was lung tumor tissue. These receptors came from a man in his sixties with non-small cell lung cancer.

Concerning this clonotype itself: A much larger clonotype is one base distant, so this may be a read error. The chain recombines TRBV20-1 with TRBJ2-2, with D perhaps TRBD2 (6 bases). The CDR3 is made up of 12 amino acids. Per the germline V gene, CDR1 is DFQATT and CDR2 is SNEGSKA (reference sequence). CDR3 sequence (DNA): TGCAGTGCTGGGCAAAACACCGGGGAGGTGTTTTTT. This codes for CSAGQNTGEVFF.

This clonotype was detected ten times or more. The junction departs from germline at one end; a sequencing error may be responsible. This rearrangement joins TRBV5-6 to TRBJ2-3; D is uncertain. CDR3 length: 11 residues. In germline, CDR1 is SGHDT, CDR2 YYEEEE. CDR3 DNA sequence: TGCGCCAGCAGTGAGGCAGATACGCAGTATTTT. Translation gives CASSEADTQYF. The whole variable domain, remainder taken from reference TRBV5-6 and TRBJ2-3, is DAGVTQSPTHLIKTRGQQVTLRCSPKSGHDTVSWYQQALGQGPQFIFQYYEEEERQRGNFPDRFSGHQFPNYSSELNVNALLLGDSALYLCASSEADTQYFGPGTRLTVL.

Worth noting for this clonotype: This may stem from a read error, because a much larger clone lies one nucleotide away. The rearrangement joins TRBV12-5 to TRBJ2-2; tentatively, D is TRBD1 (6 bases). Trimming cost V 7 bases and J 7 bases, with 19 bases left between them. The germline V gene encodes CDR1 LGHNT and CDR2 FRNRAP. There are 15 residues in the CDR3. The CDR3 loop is CASAQGWVRHGELFF. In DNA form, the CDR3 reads TGTGCTAGTGCCCAGGGGTGGGTCCGGCACGGGGAGCTGTTTTTT.

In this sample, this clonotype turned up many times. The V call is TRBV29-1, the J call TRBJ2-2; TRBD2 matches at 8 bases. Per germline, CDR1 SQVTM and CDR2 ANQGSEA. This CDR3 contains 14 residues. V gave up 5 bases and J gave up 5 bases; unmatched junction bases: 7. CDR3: CSVSSGRLTGELFF. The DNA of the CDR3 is TGCAGCGTTAGCAGCGGGAGATTAACCGGGGAGCTGTTTTTT.

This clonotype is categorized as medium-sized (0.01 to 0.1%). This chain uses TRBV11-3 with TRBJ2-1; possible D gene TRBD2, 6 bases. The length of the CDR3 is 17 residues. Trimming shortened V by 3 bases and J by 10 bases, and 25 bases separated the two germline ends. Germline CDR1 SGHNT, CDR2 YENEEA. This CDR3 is CASSFSHGLPTSMEQFF. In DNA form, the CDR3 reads TGTGCCAGCAGCTTTAGTCACGGACTACCCACGAGCATGGAGCAGTTCTTC.

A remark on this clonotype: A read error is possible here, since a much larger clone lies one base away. The CDR3 DNA reads as TGTGCCAGCAGCTTTGACAGCCACGAGCAGTACTTC. It specifies CASSFDSHEQYF. The chain has TRBV7-8 and TRBJ2-7, with D perhaps matching TRBD1 (5 bases). Germline V gene data show CDR1 as SGHVS and CDR2 as FQNEAQ. V lost 3 bases and J 5 bases, leaving 8 bases between the germline ends. CDR3 length: 12 amino acids.

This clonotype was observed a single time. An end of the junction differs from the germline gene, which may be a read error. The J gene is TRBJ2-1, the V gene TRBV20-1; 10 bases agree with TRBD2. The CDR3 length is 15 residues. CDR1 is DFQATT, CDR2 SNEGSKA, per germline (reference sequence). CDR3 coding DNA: TGCAATGCTAGAGTATCTAGCGGGAGCGGTAGTGGGCAGTTCTTC. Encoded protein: CNARVSSGSGSGQFF.

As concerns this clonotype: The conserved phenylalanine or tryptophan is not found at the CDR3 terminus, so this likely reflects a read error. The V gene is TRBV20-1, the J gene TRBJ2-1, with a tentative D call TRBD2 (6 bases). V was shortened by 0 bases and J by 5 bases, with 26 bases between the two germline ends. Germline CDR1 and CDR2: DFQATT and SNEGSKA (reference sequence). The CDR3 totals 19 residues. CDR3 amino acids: CSARDGGKGISGIHNEQFL. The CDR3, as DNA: TGCAGTGCTAGAGATGGGGGGAAAGGGATTAGCGGCATTCACAATGAGCAGTTCTTA.

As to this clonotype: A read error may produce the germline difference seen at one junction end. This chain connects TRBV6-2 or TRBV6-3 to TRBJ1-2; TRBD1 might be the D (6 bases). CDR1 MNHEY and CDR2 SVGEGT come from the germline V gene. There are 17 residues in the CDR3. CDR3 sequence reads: CSSSSPTGSVLGYGYTF. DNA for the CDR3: TGTTCCAGTAGTTCGCCGACAGGATCCGTCCTGGGCTATGGCTACACCTTC.

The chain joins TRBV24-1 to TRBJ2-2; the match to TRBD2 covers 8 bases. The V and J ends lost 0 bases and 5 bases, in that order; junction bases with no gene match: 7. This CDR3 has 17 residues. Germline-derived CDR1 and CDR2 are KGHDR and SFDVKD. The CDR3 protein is CATSDLQAGAGTGELFF. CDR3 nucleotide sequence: TGTGCCACCAGTGATTTGCAAGCGGGAGCGGGAACCGGGGAGCTGTTTTTT.

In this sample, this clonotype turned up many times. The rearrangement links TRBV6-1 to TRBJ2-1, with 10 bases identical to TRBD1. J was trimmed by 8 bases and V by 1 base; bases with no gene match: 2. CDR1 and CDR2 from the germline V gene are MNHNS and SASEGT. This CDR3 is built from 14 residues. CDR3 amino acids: CASSEGDRGHEQFF. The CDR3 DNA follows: TGTGCCAGCAGTGAAGGGGACAGGGGACATGAGCAGTTCTTC.

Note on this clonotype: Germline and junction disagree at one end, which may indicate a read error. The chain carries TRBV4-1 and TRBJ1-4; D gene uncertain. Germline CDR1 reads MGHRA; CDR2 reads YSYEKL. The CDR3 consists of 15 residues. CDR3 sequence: CTSSQDRVTNEKLFF. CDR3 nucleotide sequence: TGCACCAGTAGCCAAGACCGAGTGACTAATGAAAAACTGTTTTTT.

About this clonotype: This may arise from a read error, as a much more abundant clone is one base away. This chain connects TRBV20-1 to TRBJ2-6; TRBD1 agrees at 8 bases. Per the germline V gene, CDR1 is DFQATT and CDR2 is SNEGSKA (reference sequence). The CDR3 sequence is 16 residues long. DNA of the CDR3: TGCAGTGCTTCTGACAGGGGCGCCTCTGGGGTCAACGTCCTGACTTTC. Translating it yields CSASDRGASGVNVLTF.

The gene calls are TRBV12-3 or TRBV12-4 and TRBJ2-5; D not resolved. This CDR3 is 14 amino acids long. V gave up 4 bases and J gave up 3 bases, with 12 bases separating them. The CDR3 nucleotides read TGTGCCAGCAGTTCCTTCATAATAGAAGAGACCCAGTACTTC. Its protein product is CASSSFIIEETQYF.

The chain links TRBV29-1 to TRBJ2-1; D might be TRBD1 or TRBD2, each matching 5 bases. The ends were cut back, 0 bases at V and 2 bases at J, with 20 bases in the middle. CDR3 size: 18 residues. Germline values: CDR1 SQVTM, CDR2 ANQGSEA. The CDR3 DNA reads TGCAGCGTTGAAGATGGGACCTCGTTCAGCTGGGCCTACAATGAGCAGTTCTTC. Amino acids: CSVEDGTSFSWAYNEQFF.

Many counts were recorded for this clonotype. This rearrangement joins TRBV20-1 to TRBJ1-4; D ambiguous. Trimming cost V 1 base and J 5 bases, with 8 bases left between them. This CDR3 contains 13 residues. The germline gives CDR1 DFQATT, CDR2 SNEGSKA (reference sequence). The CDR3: CSARGVVNEKLFF. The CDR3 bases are TGCAGTGCTAGAGGGGTGGTGAATGAAAAACTGTTTTTT.

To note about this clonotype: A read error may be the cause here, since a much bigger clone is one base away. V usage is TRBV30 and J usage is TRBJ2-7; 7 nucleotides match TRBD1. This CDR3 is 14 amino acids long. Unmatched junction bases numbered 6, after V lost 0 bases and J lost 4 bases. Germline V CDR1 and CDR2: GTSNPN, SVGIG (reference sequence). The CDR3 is CAWSVWDRVYEQYF. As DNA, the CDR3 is TGTGCCTGGAGTGTATGGGACAGAGTATACGAGCAGTACTTC.

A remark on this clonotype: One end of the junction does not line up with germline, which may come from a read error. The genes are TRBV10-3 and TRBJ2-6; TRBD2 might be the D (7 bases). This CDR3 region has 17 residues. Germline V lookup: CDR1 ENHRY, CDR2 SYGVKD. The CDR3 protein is CVISESKGGTGANILTF. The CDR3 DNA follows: TGTGTCATCAGTGAGTCTAAGGGGGGGACCGGGGCCAACATCCTGACTTTC.

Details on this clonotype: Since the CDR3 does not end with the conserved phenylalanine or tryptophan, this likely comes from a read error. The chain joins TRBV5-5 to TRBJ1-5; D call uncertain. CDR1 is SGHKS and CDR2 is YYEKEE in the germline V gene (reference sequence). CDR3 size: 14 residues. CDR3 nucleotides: TGTGCCTGCAGCGCAGGACTGATGAATCAGCCCCAGCATTTA. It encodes CACSAGLMNQPQHL.

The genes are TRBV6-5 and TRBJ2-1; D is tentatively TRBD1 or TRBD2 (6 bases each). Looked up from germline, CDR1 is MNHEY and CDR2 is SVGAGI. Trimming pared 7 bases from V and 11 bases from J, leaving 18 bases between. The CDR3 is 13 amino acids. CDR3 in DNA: TGTGCCAGCAAAATAACGGGGGCGGGTAAGCAGTTCTTC. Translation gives CASKITGAGKQFF.

CDR3 residues: CASSPQPNLRANTGELFF. The CDR3 region has the DNA TGTGCCAGCAGCCCACAGCCAAACTTAAGGGCGAACACCGGGGAGCTGTTTTTT. The chain recombines TRBV7-9 with TRBJ2-2; D remains unclear. With 5 bases removed from V and 0 bases from J, the gap between germline ends came to 19 bases. CDR3 size: 18 residues. Germline loops: CDR1 SEHNR, CDR2 FQNEAQ (reference sequence). The full variable domain, rest sourced from reference TRBV7-9 and TRBJ2-2, is DTGVSQNPRHKITKRGQNVTFRCDPISEHNRLYWYRQTLGQGPEFLTYFQNEAQLEKSRLLSDRFSAERPKGSFSTLEIQRTEQGDSAMYLCASSPQPNLRANTGELFFGEGSRLTVL.

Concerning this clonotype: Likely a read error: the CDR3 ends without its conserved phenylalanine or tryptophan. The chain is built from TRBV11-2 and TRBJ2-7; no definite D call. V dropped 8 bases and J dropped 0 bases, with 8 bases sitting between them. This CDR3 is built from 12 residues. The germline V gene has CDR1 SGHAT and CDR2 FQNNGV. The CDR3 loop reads CASGVLSYEQYP. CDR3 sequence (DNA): TGTGCCAGCGGGGTGCTCTCCTACGAGCAGTACCCC.

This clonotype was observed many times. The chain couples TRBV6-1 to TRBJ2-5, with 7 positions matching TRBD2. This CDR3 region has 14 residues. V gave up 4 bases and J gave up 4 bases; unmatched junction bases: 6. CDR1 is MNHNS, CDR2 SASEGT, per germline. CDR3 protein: CASSGEGVGETQYF. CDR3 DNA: TGTGCCAGCAGTGGGGAGGGTGTAGGAGAGACCCAGTACTTC.

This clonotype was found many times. CDR3 nucleotides: TGTGCCAGCAGCTTAGGACCGCGGGAGCCCCCCGGGGAGCTGTTTTTT. As protein: CASSLGPREPPGELFF. The rearrangement links TRBV13 to TRBJ2-2, with 7 bases matching TRBD2. Unmatched junction bases numbered 7, after V lost 0 bases and J lost 6 bases. The CDR3 totals 16 residues. Germline V lookup: CDR1 PRHDT, CDR2 FYEKMQ (reference sequence).

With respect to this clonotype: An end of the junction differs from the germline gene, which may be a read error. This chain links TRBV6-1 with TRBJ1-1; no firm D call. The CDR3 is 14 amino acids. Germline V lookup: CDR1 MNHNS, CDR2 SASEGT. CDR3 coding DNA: TGTGCCAGAAGTGAACGGGGTGCCATCACTGAAGCTTCCTTT. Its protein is CARSERGAITEASF.